The text below deals with one T cell receptor beta chain. Its antigen is unknown. The entry originates in a study of cytomegalovirus exposure and HLA in healthy donors. This PCR relied on a set of 60 Vbeta primers and 13 Jbeta primers. TCRdb keeps only in-frame clones here, not all; method: immunoSEQ multiplex PCR. The sample contains more than 85,000 clones, around 75% of which appear only once. Whole-study findings and limits: TRBV6-2, TRBV6-3 and some other V segments were unresolvable in 87-base-pair reads.

The CDR3 runs 14 residues. V dropped 4 bases and J dropped 7 bases, with 13 bases sitting between them. Germline loops: CDR1 MDHEN, CDR2 SYDVKM. The sequence was collected from a man younger than 40 in good health and CMV-seronegative. This chain links TRBV28 with TRBJ1-4; D remains ambiguous. Sequencing used PBMCs. CDR3 region: CASSSGSQAEKLFF. Written as DNA, the CDR3 is TGTGCCAGCAGTTCGGGGAGTCAAGCTGAAAAACTGTTTTTT.